This TCR beta chain was observed in a study of CD8 T cells in ankylosing spondylitis. Study conclusions and caveats: A motif in TCR beta, a set of eight highly homologous variants, appeared characteristic of ankylosing spondylitis blood.

Each CDR3 protein is one row after TCRdb ran MiXCR on the 5' RACE reads. The sample shows about 210,000 distinct CDR3 sequences, 7.3% of them seen only once. This clonotype was picked up many times. Its antigen is unidentified. Input material: blood, either unsorted or a sorted T cell fraction (not recorded which). The sequence was collected from a male donor with ankylosing spondylitis.

CDR3 sequence reads: CASSQSSSGGPYEQYF. The DNA of the CDR3 is TGCGCCAGCAGCCAAAGCTCATCAGGGGGACCCTACGAGCAGTACTTC. The chain has TRBV4-3 and TRBJ2-7, with TRBD1 matching 7 bases. The V and J ends lost 2 bases and 2 bases, in that order; junction bases with no gene match: 9. Germline V gene sequence: CDR1 LGHNA, CDR2 YSLEER. The CDR3 is made up of 16 amino acids.